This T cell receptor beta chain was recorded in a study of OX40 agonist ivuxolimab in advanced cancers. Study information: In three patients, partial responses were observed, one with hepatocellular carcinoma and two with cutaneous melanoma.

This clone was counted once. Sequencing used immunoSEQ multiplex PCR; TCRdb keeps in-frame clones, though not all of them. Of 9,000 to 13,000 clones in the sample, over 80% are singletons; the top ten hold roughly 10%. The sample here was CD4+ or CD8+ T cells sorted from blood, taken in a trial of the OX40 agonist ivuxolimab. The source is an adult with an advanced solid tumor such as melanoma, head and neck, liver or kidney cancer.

The CDR3 DNA sequence: TGTGCCTGGAGCCGGGACGTCGCTAACTATGGCTACACCTTC. Protein product: CAWSRDVANYGYTF. This chain connects TRBV30 to TRBJ1-2; TRBD1 is a possible D gene (5 bases). The CDR3 consists of 14 residues. V lost 3 bases and J 0 bases, leaving 11 bases between the germline ends. Germline loops: CDR1 GTSNPN, CDR2 SVGIG (reference sequence).